Sequencing of this T cell receptor (beta chain) was carried out in a study of cytomegalovirus exposure and HLA in healthy donors. Generated by immunoSEQ multiplex PCR, the TCRdb table keeps only in-frame clones and is missing some. This table has roughly 80,000 clones, 94% appearing once. Overall study results and limits: The authors confirmed in vitro that three CMV-associated chains were specific for CMV antigens. Listed as cytomegalovirus-associated were roughly 180 TCR beta chains.

Deletions cut 3 bases from V and 1 base from J, with 6 bases between. This CDR3 contains 13 residues. Germline V CDR1 and CDR2: KGHSH, LQKENI. Comments on this clone: Its specificity is not known. Other DNA sequences within the sample encode an identical CDR3.

This chain uses TRBV18 with TRBJ1-1; D is undetermined. The clonotype originates from a woman between 18 and 29 years old in good health and CMV-seronegative. The specimen was PBMCs. The CDR3 sequence is CASSPSGNTEAFF. The CDR3, as DNA: TGTGCCAGCTCACCGAGCGGGAACACTGAAGCTTTCTTT.